This is a list of T cell receptor beta chains from one sample in a study of breast tumors, draining lymph nodes, adjacent tissues. TCRdb called the multiplex PCR reads again in MiXCR, with one record for every CDR3 protein. The sample contains approximately 300,000 distinct CDR3 sequences, around 30% of which appear only once. Sequenced input: axillary lymph node tissue. The receptor set was obtained from a female donor with breast cancer. Some clones in this sample may be carry-over from other donors' samples. Each CDR3 is given without its conserved first and last residue. Fields, in order: CDR3 protein, D gene, J gene, V gene. The D gene is left open where the match is weak.

ASSYGGTSGTHNEQF | TRBD2 | TRBJ2-1 | TRBV6-6
ASSSLPTYGYT | . | TRBJ1-2 | TRBV7-2
ASNRISTGELF | . | TRBJ2-2 | TRBV2
ASSLAGWGNTDTQY | . | TRBJ2-3 | TRBV5-1
ASSQDPGGVMYNEQF | TRBD2 | TRBJ2-1 | TRBV4-2
ASSQGGTGKQETQY | TRBD1 | TRBJ2-5 | TRBV4-1
ASSGRIGTGSSPLH | TRBD1 | TRBJ1-6 | TRBV19
ASSWSLLPPLTGELF | . | TRBJ2-2 | TRBV10-3
SAIDSLATNEKLF | . | TRBJ1-4 | TRBV20-1
ASSVGTSTGELF | . | TRBJ2-2 | TRBV9
SARGPTYEQY | . | TRBJ2-7 | TRBV20-1
AWSAVVRSQKLYPKF | . | TRBJ2-1 | TRBV25-1
ASSMGHGGTGELF | . | TRBJ2-2 | TRBV19
ASSPGGGGEKLF | TRBD1 | TRBJ1-4 | TRBV12-3/TRBV12-4
ASRTGRGRGDYEQY | . | TRBJ2-7 | TRBV7-8
ASSTVGGNDEQY | . | TRBJ2-7 | TRBV12-3/TRBV12-4
ASSRGGNNSPLH | . | TRBJ1-6 | TRBV12-3/TRBV12-4
RGGGMEPQT | . | TRBJ2-5 | TRBV20-1
ASSKLAGVDEQY | TRBD2 | TRBJ2-7 | TRBV19
ASSLRQGAGGQF | TRBD1 | TRBJ2-1 | TRBV7-8
ASSVAQNTIY | . | TRBJ1-3 | TRBV9
ASSRLAGLGEQF | TRBD2 | TRBJ2-1 | TRBV6-2/TRBV6-3
ASSPQGGGGYT | . | TRBJ1-2 | TRBV27
ASSTGSSYEKLF | . | TRBJ1-4 | TRBV6-5
ASSAENTGELF | . | TRBJ2-2 | TRBV7-6
ASSVNRVSGYT | . | TRBJ1-2 | TRBV11-2
ASSYMVAEQY | . | TRBJ2-7 | TRBV11-2
ASSPLPSSYNEQF | . | TRBJ2-1 | TRBV7-8
ASSFSGQGDTYEQY | TRBD1 | TRBJ2-7 | TRBV7-9
ASSSDSWELF | . | TRBJ2-2 | TRBV12-3/TRBV12-4
ASSEWGQGESYEQY | TRBD1 | TRBJ2-7 | TRBV25-1
SVGGQGGNQPQH | TRBD1 | TRBJ1-5 | TRBV29-1
ASSEFRSGTGELF | . | TRBJ2-2 | TRBV10-2
AISDLGGQF | . | TRBJ2-1 | TRBV10-3
ASSPGTANNQPQH | TRBD1 | TRBJ1-5 | TRBV12-3/TRBV12-4
ASSFLLAGVAGELF | TRBD2 | TRBJ2-2 | TRBV11-2
SASTLLAGVGKTQY | TRBD2 | TRBJ2-5 | TRBV20-1
ASSYSSDRSYGYT | TRBD1 | TRBJ1-2 | TRBV6-6
ATSDSSGRDTQY | TRBD2 | TRBJ2-3 | TRBV24-1
AISESGETQY | . | TRBJ2-5 | TRBV10-3
ASSSTESPLH | . | TRBJ1-6 | TRBV7-9
ASNQEYTTYEQY | . | TRBJ2-7 | TRBV4-1
AWTLGPVTSGIVY | TRBD2 | TRBJ2-3 | TRBV30
ASSLNAGLQF | . | TRBJ2-1 | TRBV11-2